Listed here is a single T cell receptor (beta chain). The target antigen is unknown. Carried by the TCR beta cDNA libraries were unique molecular identifiers. Out of roughly 0.85 to 11 million T cells, some 500,000 cDNA molecules were generated. TCRdb independently ran MiXCR on the PCR reads; one entry per CDR3 protein. Of 700,000 to 800,000 distinct CDR3 sequences in the sample, roughly 30% are singletons; the top ten hold around 0.55%. The source of the sample is a study of post-analysis software for immune sequencing data. The wider study: Disease trajectories encompassed relapsing-remitting, secondary progressive and progressive-relapsing multiple sclerosis. Study-level results: Controls showed lower frequencies than patients for four to six TRBV segments, and TRBV5-6, TRBV5-1 and TRBV20-1 were among these. Normalized Chao1 diversity was significantly reduced in patients versus controls. Those samples that were prepared in the same batch co-clustered strongly by F measure.

Per the germline V gene, CDR1 is MNHEY and CDR2 is SVGAGI. The CDR3 totals 10 residues. V was clipped by 8 bases and J by 11 bases, with 12 bases between them. Specimen: blood. The TCR sequence derives from a girl under 18 with multiple sclerosis. The chain is built from TRBV6-5 and TRBJ1-1; D remains ambiguous. CDR3 DNA: TGTGCCAGCGGATTAGAAGGGGCTTTCTTT. It codes for CASGLEGAFF.